Reported below is one TCR beta chain. As yet, its antigen is unknown. Germline V lookup: CDR1 MNHEY, CDR2 SMNVEV (reference sequence). The CDR3 length is 13 residues. Trimming removed 3 bases from V and 7 bases from J, with 13 bases in between. Healthy Caucasian donors formed the entire cohort. With template switching, a universal primer site was added, and the cDNA carried unique molecular identifiers. Via MiXCR, TCRdb re-called the 5' RACE reads, giving one row per CDR3 protein. Of roughly 470,000 distinct CDR3 sequences in the sample, more than 13% are singletons; the top ten hold approximately 0.98%. These data come from a study of identical twins. Regarding the study as a whole: Invariant MAIT and iNKT cells may have partly biased zero-insertion analyses.

The sample was also linked to a second study, of yellow fever vaccine responses in identical twins. As that study records: Twins showed a vaccine T cell response that reportedly seemed partly convergent, partly personalized.

Input material: CD4+ T cells sorted from blood. This TCR came from a woman between 18 and 29 years old in good health. The chain has TRBV27 and TRBJ2-7, with D possibly matching TRBD2 (5 bases). The CDR3 DNA reads as TGTGCCAGCAGTTTTAGAGGGAGCAGTGAGCAGTACTTC. Protein product: CASSFRGSSEQYF.